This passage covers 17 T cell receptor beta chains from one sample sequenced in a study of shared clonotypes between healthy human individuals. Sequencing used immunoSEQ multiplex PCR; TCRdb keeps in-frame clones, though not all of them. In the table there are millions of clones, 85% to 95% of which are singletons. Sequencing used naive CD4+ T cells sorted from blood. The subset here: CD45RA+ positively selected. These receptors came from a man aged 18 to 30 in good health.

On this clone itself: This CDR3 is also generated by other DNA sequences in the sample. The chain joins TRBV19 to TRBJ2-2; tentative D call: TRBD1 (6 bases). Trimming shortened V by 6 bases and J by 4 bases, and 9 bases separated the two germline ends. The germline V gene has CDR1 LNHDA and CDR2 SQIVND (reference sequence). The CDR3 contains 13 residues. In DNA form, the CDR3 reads TGTGCCAGTAGGACAGGCGGCACCGGGGAGCTGTTTTTT. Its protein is CASRTGGTGELFF.

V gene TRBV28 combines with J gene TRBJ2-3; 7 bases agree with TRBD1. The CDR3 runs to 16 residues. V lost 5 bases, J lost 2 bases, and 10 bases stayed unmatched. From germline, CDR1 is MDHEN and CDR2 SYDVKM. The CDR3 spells CASSTAGTVLTDTQYF. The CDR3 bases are TGTGCCAGCAGTACCGCCGGGACAGTCCTCACAGATACGCAGTATTTT.

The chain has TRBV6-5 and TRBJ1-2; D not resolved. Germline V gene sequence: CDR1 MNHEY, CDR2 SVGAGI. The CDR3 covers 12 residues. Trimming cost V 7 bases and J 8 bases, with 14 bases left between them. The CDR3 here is CASMGQVGGYTF. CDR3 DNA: TGTGCCAGCATGGGCCAGGTGGGGGGCTACACCTTC.

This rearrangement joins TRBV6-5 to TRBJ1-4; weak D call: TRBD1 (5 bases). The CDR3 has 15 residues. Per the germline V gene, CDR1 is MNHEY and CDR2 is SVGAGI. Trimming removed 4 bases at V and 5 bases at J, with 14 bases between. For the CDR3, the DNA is TGTGCCAGCAGTTTCAGGGAAGGCGGGAATGAAAAACTGTTTTTT. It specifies CASSFREGGNEKLFF.

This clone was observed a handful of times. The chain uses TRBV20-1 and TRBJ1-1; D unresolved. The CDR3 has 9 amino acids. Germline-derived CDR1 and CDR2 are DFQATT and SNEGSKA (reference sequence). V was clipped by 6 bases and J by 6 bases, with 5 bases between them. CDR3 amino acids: CSAPPEAFF. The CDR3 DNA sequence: TGCAGTGCACCGCCTGAAGCTTTCTTT.

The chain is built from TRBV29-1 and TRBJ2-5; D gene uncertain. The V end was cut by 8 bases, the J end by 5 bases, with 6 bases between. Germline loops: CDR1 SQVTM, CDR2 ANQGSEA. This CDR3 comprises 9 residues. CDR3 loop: CSPGETQYF. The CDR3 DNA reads TGCAGCCCCGGTGAGACCCAGTACTTC.

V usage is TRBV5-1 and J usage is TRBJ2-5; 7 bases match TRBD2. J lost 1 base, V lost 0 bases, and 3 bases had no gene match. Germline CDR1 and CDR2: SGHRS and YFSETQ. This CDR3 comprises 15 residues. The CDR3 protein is CASSLVGGSQETQYF. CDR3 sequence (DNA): TGCGCCAGCAGCTTGGTGGGAGGGTCCCAAGAGACCCAGTACTTC.

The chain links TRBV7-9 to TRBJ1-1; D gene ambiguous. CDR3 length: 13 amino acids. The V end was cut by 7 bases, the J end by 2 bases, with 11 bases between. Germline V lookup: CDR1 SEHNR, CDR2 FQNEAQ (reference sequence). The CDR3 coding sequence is TGTGCCAGCAATCGAGAGGCCAACACTGAAGCTTTCTTT. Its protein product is CASNREANTEAFF.

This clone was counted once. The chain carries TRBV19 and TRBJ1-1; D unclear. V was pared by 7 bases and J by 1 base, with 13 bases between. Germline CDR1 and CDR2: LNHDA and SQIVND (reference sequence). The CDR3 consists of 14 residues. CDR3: CASTSLSTNTEAFF. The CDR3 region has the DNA TGTGCCAGTACCTCGCTCTCCACGAACACTGAAGCTTTCTTT. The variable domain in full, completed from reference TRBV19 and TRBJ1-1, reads DGGITQSPKYLFRKEGQNVTLSCEQNLNHDAMYWYRQDPGQGLRLIYYSQIVNDFQKGDIAEGYSVSREKKESFPLTVTSAQKNPTAFYLCASTSLSTNTEAFFGQGTRLTVV.

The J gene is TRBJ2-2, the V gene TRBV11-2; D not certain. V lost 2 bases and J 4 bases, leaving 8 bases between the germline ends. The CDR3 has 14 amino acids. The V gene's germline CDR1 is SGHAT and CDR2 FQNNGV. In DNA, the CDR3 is TGTGCCAGCAGCTTATATCAGCCCACCGGGGAGCTGTTTTTT. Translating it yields CASSLYQPTGELFF.

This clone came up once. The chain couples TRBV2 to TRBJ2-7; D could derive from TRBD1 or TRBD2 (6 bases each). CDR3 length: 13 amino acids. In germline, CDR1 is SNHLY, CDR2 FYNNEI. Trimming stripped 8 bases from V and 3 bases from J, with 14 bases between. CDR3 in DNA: TGTGCCAGCGGAGGGGGGATCCTCTACGAGCAGTACTTC. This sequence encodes CASGGGILYEQYF.

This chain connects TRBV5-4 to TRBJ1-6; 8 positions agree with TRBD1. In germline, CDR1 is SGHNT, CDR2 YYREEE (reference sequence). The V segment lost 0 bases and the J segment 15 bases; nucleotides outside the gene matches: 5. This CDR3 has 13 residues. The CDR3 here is CASSLGDRSVLHF. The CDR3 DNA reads TGTGCCAGCAGCTTGGGGGACAGGTCTGTCCTCCACTTT.

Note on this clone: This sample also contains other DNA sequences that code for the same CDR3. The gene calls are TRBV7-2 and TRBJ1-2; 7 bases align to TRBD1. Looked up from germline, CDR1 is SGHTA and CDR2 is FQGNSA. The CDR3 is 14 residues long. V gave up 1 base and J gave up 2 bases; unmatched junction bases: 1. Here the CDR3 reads CASSLGTGNYGYTF. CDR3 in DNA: TGTGCCAGCAGCTTAGGGACAGGCAACTATGGCTACACCTTC.

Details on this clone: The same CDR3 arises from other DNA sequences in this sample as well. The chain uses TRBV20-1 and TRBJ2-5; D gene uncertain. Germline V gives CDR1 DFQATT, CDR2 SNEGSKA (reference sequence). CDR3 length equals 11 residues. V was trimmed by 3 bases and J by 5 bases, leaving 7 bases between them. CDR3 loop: CSASLGETQYF. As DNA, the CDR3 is TGCAGTGCTAGTTTGGGGGAGACCCAGTACTTC.

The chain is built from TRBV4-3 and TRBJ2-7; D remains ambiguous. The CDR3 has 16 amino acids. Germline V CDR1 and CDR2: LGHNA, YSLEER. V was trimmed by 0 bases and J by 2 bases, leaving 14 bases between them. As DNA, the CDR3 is TGCGCCAGCAGCCAAGATATCCTTCGGTTCCCCTACGAGCAGTACTTC. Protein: CASSQDILRFPYEQYF.

CDR3 coding DNA: TGTGCCACCAGCAGAGAGATGAAAACTGGGACTGGCGGGGGCGAGCAGTACTTC. Protein sequence: CATSREMKTGTGGGEQYF. The chain is built from TRBV15 and TRBJ2-7; 7 nucleotides match TRBD2. The CDR3 has 18 amino acids. V was clipped by 0 bases and J by 6 bases; unmatched bases: 17. Germline V gene lookup returns CDR1 LNHNV and CDR2 YYDKDF (reference sequence).

The CDR3 bases are TGCGCCAGCAGCTTGACAGGGGTTGACACTGAAGCTTTCTTT. Its protein product is CASSLTGVDTEAFF. The chain recombines TRBV5-1 with TRBJ1-1; 7 bases line up with TRBD1. CDR1 is SGHRS, CDR2 YFSETQ, per germline. After removal of 1 base from V and 3 bases from J, the junction contained 3 bases not matched to a gene. CDR3 length equals 14 residues. Drawing the rest from reference TRBV5-1 and TRBJ1-1, the complete variable domain is KAGVTQTPRYLIKTRGQQVTLSCSPISGHRSVSWYQQTPGQGLQFLFEYFSETQRNKGNFPGRFSGRQFSNSRSEMNVSTLELGDSALYLCASSLTGVDTEAFFGQGTRLTVV.